The entry below describes one T cell receptor beta chain. The antigen it binds to is not known. No per-base quality is available; no much larger clone lies one base away. Measured from the cysteine to the phenylalanine, the CDR3 is 17 residues long. Only CDR3 DNA remains: 51 bases, in frame from the first base. CDR1 and CDR2 (MNHEY, SMNVEV) derive from the germline V gene (reference sequence). Trimming accounts for 5 bases at V and 2 bases at J, while the number of junction bases matched to no gene is 11. Each collaborating institution followed its own protocols to collect whole blood in K2EDTA tubes. Collaborator samples were shipped for TCRbeta analysis as frozen whole blood, isolated PBMCs, or DNA extracted from either sample type. These data belong to a study of blood T cell repertoires in COVID-19 (dated by TCRdb to the early 2020s). Turning to the overall study: Collaborator samples came from the United States, Italy and Spain and covered acute and convalescent phases of COVID-19. Where available, HLA class I and class II types were obtained from metadata supplied by the sample provider rather than from assay-based typing. The samples were drawn from two sources: the first 160 participants of the ongoing ImmuneRACE study, and 1,000 to 1,500 subjects contributed by 6 global collaborators. Nearly every sample came with metadata listing a de-identified subject ID, COVID-19 status, age in years and sex. The repertoires were released in a freely available public database meant as a resource for research on the immune response to SARS-CoV-2. The prospective study material was composed of cDNA or gDNA derived from T cells, B-cell-depleted T cells, or PBMCs. The dataset comprised deeply sampled blood TCRbeta repertoires from subjects exposed to, actively infected with, or recovered from COVID-19.

TCRbeta CDR3 regions were amplified from genomic DNA using the immunoSEQ Assay, a bias-controlled multiplex PCR. In the original analysis: The number of nucleated cells in each sample was estimated from the amplification of reference gene primers within the assay. To quantify the absolute abundance of each unique TCRbeta CDR3 rearrangement, sequence reads were collapsed and filtered. For each sample, productive Simpson clonality was calculated by taking the square root of Simpson's diversity index across productive rearrangements. In its TCRdb copy, this immuneACCESS table keeps in-frame sequences only and misses some clones. Where compared with another copy, unresolved V genes explain less than half of these, and the others have no known cause. D and trimming come from the DNA, and the V and J calls and clone size come from that table. The sample table shows about 190,000 clones, and 88% are seen once. The ten largest clones add up to 1.5% to 2% of the sample.

General findings and caveats noted by the study authors: How much clinical and demographic metadata was included differed by source and by participant, and the metadata was provided uncurated.

The chain is made from TRBV27 and TRBJ2-1; 8 of the junction bases match TRBD1. The material sequenced was peripheral blood. This receptor was obtained from a man aged 18-30 years with active or convalescent COVID-19. For the CDR3, the sequence is CASSPSGGAFPYNEQFF. The sequenced DNA is TGTGCCAGCAGTCCGTCAGGGGGCGCTTTCCCCTACAATGAGCAGTTCTTC.